The clone carrying this T cell receptor beta chain was observed at least ten times. This sample's TCRbeta library carried unique molecular identifier barcodes. TCRdb called the PCR reads again in MiXCR, with one record for every CDR3 protein. The sample records roughly 180,000 distinct CDR3 sequences, more than 14% being singletons. Germline CDR1 is KGHSH and CDR2 is LQKENI. Trimming removed 3 bases from V and 2 bases from J; junction bases left unmatched: 9. The CDR3 length is 16 residues. The data derive from a study of T-cell reconstitution after alpha-beta-depleted transplantation in children. Sequences were derived from PBMCs from the stem cell graft donor, sampled from the stem cell graft. V gene TRBV18 combines with J gene TRBJ1-2; 7 bases match TRBD1. The receptor's source is a human donor who donated a stem cell graft to a child with acute lymphoblastic leukemia. The CDR3 reads CASSPLRQGGNYGYTF. The CDR3, as DNA: TGTGCCAGCTCACCGCTCAGACAGGGAGGAAACTATGGCTACACCTTC.